Following are 18 T cell receptor beta chains from one sample sequenced in a study of a mutant IDH1 vaccine in newly diagnosed glioma. Data came from immunoSEQ multiplex PCR; TCRdb stores just in-frame clones and leaves some out. The sample has about 25,000 clones; 75% to 80% are singletons. The antigens these receptors bind are not known. Time point given: week 5, during vaccination. Every vaccine dose comprised 300 ug of mutant IDH1 20-mer peptide plus topical imiquimod. The sequenced sample was PBMCs, obtained from a glioma patient whose treatment included an IDH1 peptide vaccine. These receptors came from a man aged 35-49 years with glioma.

The V gene is TRBV30, the J gene TRBJ1-1; D is uncertain. V lost 5 bases to trimming and J lost 0 bases, with 7 bases between them. CDR3 length equals 12 residues. The germline gives CDR1 GTSNPN, CDR2 SVGIG (reference sequence). Written as DNA, the CDR3 is TGTGCCTGGGTGCGACTGAACACTGAAGCTTTCTTT. Translated: CAWVRLNTEAFF.

This sequence joins TRBV30 and TRBJ2-5; no definite D call. The germline CDR1 and CDR2 sequences are GTSNPN and SVGIG (reference sequence). CDR3 length: 13 amino acids. Trimming pared 1 base from V and 0 bases from J, leaving 6 bases between. The CDR3 loop reads CAWSGPYQETQYF. CDR3 DNA: TGTGCCTGGAGTGGGCCGTACCAAGAGACCCAGTACTTC.

The rearrangement links TRBV5-1 to TRBJ2-6; D uncertain. This CDR3 has 15 amino acids. The V gene's germline CDR1 is SGHRS and CDR2 YFSETQ. Trimming removed 4 bases from V and 1 base from J, with 9 bases in between. The CDR3 sequence: CASSTVESGANVLTF. CDR3 DNA: TGCGCCAGCAGCACCGTAGAATCTGGGGCCAACGTCCTGACTTTC.

The V call is TRBV19, the J call TRBJ2-2; tentatively, D is TRBD1 (6 bases). The CDR3 sequence is 13 residues long. Germline CDR1 and CDR2: LNHDA and SQIVND (reference sequence). The V and J ends lost 6 bases and 6 bases respectively, with 11 bases between them. CDR3 bases: TGTGCCAGTAGCGTACAGGGATCCGGGGAGCTGTTTTTT. Its protein is CASSVQGSGELFF. The whole variable domain, remainder taken from reference TRBV19 and TRBJ2-2, is DGGITQSPKYLFRKEGQNVTLSCEQNLNHDAMYWYRQDPGQGLRLIYYSQIVNDFQKGDIAEGYSVSREKKESFPLTVTSAQKNPTAFYLCASSVQGSGELFFGEGSRLTVL.

V usage is TRBV28 and J usage is TRBJ2-7; 9 bases match TRBD1. The germline gives CDR1 MDHEN, CDR2 SYDVKM. This CDR3 is 16 amino acids long. J lost 2 bases, V lost 4 bases, and 9 bases had no gene match. Written as DNA, the CDR3 is TGTGCCAGCAGTTCAATGCCGGGACAGGGTACCTACGAGCAGTACTTC. Translating it yields CASSSMPGQGTYEQYF.

The chain links TRBV19 to TRBJ1-1; 7 bases fit TRBD1. The J segment lost 1 base and the V segment lost 3 bases, leaving 2 bases of the junction unmatched. The CDR3 is 14 amino acids. Germline V CDR1 and CDR2: LNHDA, SQIVND (reference sequence). CDR3 sequence reads: CASSMGQTNTEAFF. Here the CDR3 DNA reads TGTGCCAGTAGTATGGGACAGACGAACACTGAAGCTTTCTTT.

This chain links TRBV19 with TRBJ1-4; D might be TRBD1 (5 bases). V was cut by 6 bases and J by 7 bases, with 18 bases left in between. The CDR3 spans 15 residues. Germline V CDR1 and CDR2: LNHDA, SQIVND (reference sequence). Here the CDR3 DNA reads TGTGCCAGTAGCCCCACGCGGGACGAGCTTGAAAAACTGTTTTTT. This sequence encodes CASSPTRDELEKLFF.

This rearrangement joins TRBV7-2 to TRBJ2-3; D perhaps matches TRBD2 (6 bases). Germline CDR1 and CDR2: SGHTA and FQGNSA. The CDR3 has 16 residues. V was clipped by 5 bases and J by 7 bases, with 22 bases between them. The CDR3 protein is CASSPRVAETANTQYF. The CDR3 DNA follows: TGTGCCAGCAGCCCCCGGGTAGCGGAGACCGCCAATACGCAGTATTTT.

The rearrangement links TRBV5-5 to TRBJ2-3, with D perhaps TRBD2 (6 bases). This CDR3 is built from 15 residues. With 4 bases removed from V and 2 bases from J, the gap between germline ends came to 14 bases. Germline CDR1 is SGHKS and CDR2 is YYEKEE (reference sequence). This CDR3 is CASSPLADLTDTQYF. The DNA for the CDR3 is TGTGCCAGCAGCCCACTAGCCGACCTCACAGATACGCAGTATTTT.

The chain carries TRBV7-9 and TRBJ2-5, with D unresolved. Germline CDR1 is SEHNR and CDR2 is FQNEAQ (reference sequence). The CDR3 length is 13 residues. Trimming pared 3 bases from V and 1 base from J, leaving 6 bases between. The CDR3 loop is CASSLTVQETQYF. In nucleotides, the CDR3 is TGTGCCAGCAGCTTGACGGTCCAAGAGACCCAGTACTTC.

The chain is built from TRBV27 and TRBJ2-7, with 8 bases lining up with TRBD1. Germline V gives CDR1 MNHEY, CDR2 SMNVEV (reference sequence). This CDR3 comprises 15 residues. Trimming cost V 3 bases and J 3 bases; bases outside gene matches: 7. In nucleotides, the CDR3 is TGTGCCAGCAGTTTCCTCGGACAGGGATACTACGAGCAGTACTTC. Protein: CASSFLGQGYYEQYF.

V and J are TRBV19 and TRBJ1-3; D gene ambiguous. CDR3 size: 14 residues. With 5 bases removed from V and 1 base from J, the gap between germline ends came to 9 bases. Germline V lookup: CDR1 LNHDA, CDR2 SQIVND (reference sequence). As DNA, the CDR3 is TGTGCCAGTAGTCCGGCCCATTCTGGAAACACCATATATTTT. Translated: CASSPAHSGNTIYF.

The chain joins TRBV2 to TRBJ2-2; 11 nucleotides match TRBD2. In germline, CDR1 is SNHLY, CDR2 FYNNEI. V shed 6 bases and J 6 bases; nucleotides not matched to a gene: 3. The CDR3 has 14 residues. The chain's CDR3 is CASRLAGASGELFF. Here the CDR3 DNA reads TGTGCCAGCAGACTAGCGGGAGCCTCCGGGGAGCTGTTTTTT.

The rearrangement uses TRBV11-3 and TRBJ2-1, with 10 bases aligning to TRBD2. Germline values: CDR1 SGHNT, CDR2 YENEEA. This CDR3 comprises 16 residues. The J segment lost 2 bases and the V segment lost 0 bases, leaving 1 base of the junction unmatched. CDR3 sequence reads: CASSLDTSGAYNEQFF. CDR3 DNA sequence: TGTGCCAGCAGCTTAGATACTAGCGGGGCCTACAATGAGCAGTTCTTC.

The chain couples TRBV5-6 to TRBJ2-1; D unclear. From germline, CDR1 is SGHDT and CDR2 YYEEEE. CDR3 length: 12 residues. Trimming removed 2 bases at V and 5 bases at J, with 5 bases between. CDR3 protein: CASSFYNNEQFF. In DNA, the CDR3 is TGTGCCAGCAGCTTTTATAACAATGAGCAGTTCTTC.

V and J are TRBV5-5 and TRBJ2-1, with D possibly TRBD2 on 6 matching bases. CDR1 is SGHKS and CDR2 is YYEKEE in the germline V gene (reference sequence). V was pared by 0 bases and J by 8 bases, with 24 bases between. The CDR3 spans 18 residues. The CDR3 bases are TGTGCCAGCAGCTTGGCCATCGGCGGGATAACCTTTACGGATGAGCAGTTCTTC. Translated, it gives CASSLAIGGITFTDEQFF.

The chain carries TRBV28 and TRBJ1-3; 7 positions agree with TRBD1. The CDR3 spans 18 residues. V gave up 3 bases and J gave up 4 bases; unmatched junction bases: 15. Germline loops: CDR1 MDHEN, CDR2 SYDVKM. This CDR3 reads CASSFLGPTGLGGNTIYF. The CDR3 coding sequence is TGTGCCAGCAGTTTTCTCGGGCCGACAGGGCTAGGAGGAAACACCATATATTTT.

This chain connects TRBV19 to TRBJ1-4, with a possible D match to TRBD1 (6 bases). The V gene's germline CDR1 is LNHDA and CDR2 SQIVND (reference sequence). This CDR3 spans 17 amino acids. V gave up 6 bases and J gave up 4 bases, with 21 bases separating them. The CDR3 nucleotides are TGTGCCAGTAGCCAAATGGAGGCGGAGGGGGATAATGAAAAACTGTTTTTT. Protein: CASSQMEAEGDNEKLFF. The whole variable domain, remainder taken from reference TRBV19 and TRBJ1-4, is DGGITQSPKYLFRKEGQNVTLSCEQNLNHDAMYWYRQDPGQGLRLIYYSQIVNDFQKGDIAEGYSVSREKKESFPLTVTSAQKNPTAFYLCASSQMEAEGDNEKLFFGSGTQLSVL.